Listed here are 2 T cell receptor beta chains from one sample, sequenced in a study of blood T cell repertoires in COVID-19 (dated by TCRdb to 2020 to 2021). Library creation used the immunoSEQ multiplex PCR assay. The table comes from immuneACCESS by way of TCRdb, which keeps in-frame sequences with V and J called. Part of the clones is missing from these tables; in studies checked, under half for an unresolved V gene and the rest for unknown reasons. This sample has over 150,000 clones in its table, and approximately 85% of those were observed once. The ten largest clones add up to under 0.8% of the sample. The sample was peripheral blood. Every receptor here comes from a man in his sixties with COVID-19, enrolled during active disease.

A single count supports this clone. The chain employs TRBV10-3 and TRBJ1-1, with TRBD1 identical over 9 bases. The CDR3 runs to 16 residues. Per the germline V gene, CDR1 is ENHRY and CDR2 is SYGVKD. V shed 6 bases, J shed 3 bases, and the junction held 11 bases outside the gene matches. The CDR3 loop reads CAIRAGTGMLDTEAFF. The DNA for the CDR3 is TGTGCCATCAGGGCCGGGACAGGGATGTTGGACACTGAAGCTTTCTTT.

This chain uses TRBV18 with TRBJ1-1; tentative D call: TRBD1 (6 bases). This CDR3 has 15 amino acids. The V gene's germline CDR1 is KGHSH and CDR2 LQKENI. V was clipped by 2 bases and J by 3 bases, with 13 bases between them. The DNA of the CDR3 is TGTGCCAGCTCACCAAGGGGGGGGGTAGACACTGAAGCTTTCTTT. This translates into CASSPRGGVDTEAFF.